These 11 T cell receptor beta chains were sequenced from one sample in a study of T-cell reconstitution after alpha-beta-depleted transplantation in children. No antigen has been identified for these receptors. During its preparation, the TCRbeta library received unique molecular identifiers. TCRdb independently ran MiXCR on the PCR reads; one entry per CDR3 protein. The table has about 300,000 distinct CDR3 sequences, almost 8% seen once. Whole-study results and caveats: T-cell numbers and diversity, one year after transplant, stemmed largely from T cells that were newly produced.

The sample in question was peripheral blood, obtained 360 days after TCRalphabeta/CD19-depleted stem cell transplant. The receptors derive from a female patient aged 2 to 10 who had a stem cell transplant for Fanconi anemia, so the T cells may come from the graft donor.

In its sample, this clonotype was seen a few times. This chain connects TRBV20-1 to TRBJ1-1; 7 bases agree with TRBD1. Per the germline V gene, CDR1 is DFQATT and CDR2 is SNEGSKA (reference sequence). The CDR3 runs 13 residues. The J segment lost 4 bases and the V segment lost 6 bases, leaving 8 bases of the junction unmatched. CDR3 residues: CSANLGGFTEAFF. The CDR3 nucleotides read TGCAGTGCCAACCTAGGGGGCTTCACTGAAGCTTTCTTT.

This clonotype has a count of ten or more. The CDR3 protein is CASSPPAGDHSPLHF. In DNA, the CDR3 is TGTGCCAGCAGTCCCCCGGCAGGGGATCATTCACCCCTCCACTTT. The V and J genes are TRBV6-5 and TRBJ1-6, with D perhaps TRBD1 (6 bases). V was trimmed by 5 bases and J by 8 bases, leaving 16 bases between them. Germline V lookup: CDR1 MNHEY, CDR2 SVGAGI. The CDR3 consists of 15 residues.

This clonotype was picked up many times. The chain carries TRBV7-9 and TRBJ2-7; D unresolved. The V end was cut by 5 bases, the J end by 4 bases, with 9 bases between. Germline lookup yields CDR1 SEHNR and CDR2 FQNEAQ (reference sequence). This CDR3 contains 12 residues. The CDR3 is CASSPRQYEQYF. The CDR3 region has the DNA TGTGCCAGCAGCCCCCGGCAGTACGAGCAGTACTTC.

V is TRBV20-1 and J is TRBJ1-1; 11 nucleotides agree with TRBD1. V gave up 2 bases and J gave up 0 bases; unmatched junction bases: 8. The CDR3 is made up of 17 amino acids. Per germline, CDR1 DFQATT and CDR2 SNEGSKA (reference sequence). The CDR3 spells CSARSRDRGTMNTEAFF. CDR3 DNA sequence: TGCAGTGCTAGAAGTAGGGACAGGGGGACCATGAACACTGAAGCTTTCTTT.

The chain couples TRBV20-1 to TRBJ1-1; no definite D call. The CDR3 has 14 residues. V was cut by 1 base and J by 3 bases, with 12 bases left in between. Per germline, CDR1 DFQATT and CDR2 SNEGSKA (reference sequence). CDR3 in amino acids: CSARGWSDDTEAFF. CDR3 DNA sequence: TGCAGTGCTAGAGGGTGGTCGGATGACACTGAAGCTTTCTTT.

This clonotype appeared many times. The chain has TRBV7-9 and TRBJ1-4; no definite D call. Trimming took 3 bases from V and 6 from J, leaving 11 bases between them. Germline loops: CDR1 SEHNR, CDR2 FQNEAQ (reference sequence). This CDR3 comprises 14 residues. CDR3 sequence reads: CASSFSGHHEKLFF. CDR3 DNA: TGTGCCAGCAGCTTCTCCGGGCACCATGAAAAACTGTTTTTT.

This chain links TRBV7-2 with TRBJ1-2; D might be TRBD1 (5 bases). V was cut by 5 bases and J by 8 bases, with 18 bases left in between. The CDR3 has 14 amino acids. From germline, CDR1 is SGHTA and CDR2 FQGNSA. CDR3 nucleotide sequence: TGTGCCAGCAGCCTAGAGGGGCTTAGTGTCGGCTACACCTTC. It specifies CASSLEGLSVGYTF.

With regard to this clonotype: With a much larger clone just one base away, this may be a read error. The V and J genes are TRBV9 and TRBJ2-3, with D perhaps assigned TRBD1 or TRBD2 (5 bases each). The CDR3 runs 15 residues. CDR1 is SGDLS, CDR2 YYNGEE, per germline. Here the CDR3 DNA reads TGTTCCAGCAGCGCCGGTGAGGGGCTGGCAGATACGCAGTATTTT. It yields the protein CSSSAGEGLADTQYF.

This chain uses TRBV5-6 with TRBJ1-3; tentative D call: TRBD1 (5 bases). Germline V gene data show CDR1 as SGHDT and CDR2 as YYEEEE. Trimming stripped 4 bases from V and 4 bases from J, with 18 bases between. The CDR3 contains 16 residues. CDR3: CASSRTPGRVGNTIYF. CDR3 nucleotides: TGTGCCAGCAGCCGGACCCCGGGACGAGTGGGAAACACCATATATTTT.

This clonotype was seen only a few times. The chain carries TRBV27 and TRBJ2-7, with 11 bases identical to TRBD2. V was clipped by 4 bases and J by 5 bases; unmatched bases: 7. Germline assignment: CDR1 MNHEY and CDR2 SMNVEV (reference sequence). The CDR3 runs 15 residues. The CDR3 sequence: CASSSGTSGLNEQYF. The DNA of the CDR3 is TGTGCCAGCAGTTCCGGGACTAGCGGTCTCAACGAGCAGTACTTC.

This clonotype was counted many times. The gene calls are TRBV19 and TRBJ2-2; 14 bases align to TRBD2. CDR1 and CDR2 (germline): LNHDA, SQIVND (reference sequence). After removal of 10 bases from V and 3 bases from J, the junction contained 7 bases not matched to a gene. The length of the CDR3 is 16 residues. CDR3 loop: CAIGTSGSGDTGELFF. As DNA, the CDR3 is TGTGCCATCGGGACTAGCGGGAGCGGGGACACCGGGGAGCTGTTTTTT.